The following is a T cell receptor beta chain sequence with its context. The sample belongs to a study of blood T cell repertoires in COVID-19. This CDR3 is 14 amino acids long. Germline loops: CDR1 SGHVS, CDR2 FQNEAQ. The V segment lost 5 bases and the J segment 8 bases; nucleotides outside the gene matches: 9. Assay used: immunoSEQ multiplex PCR; TCRdb lists only in-frame clones, some missing. Of around 40,000 clones in the sample, roughly 89% were seen once. The sequenced sample consisted of peripheral blood. This chain connects TRBV7-8 to TRBJ2-1, with 7 positions matching TRBD2. The receptor comes from a man aged 45-60 years with active COVID-19. CDR3 region: CASSPSRGGDEQFF. In nucleotides, the CDR3 is TGTGCCAGCAGCCCCTCTAGGGGAGGGGATGAGCAGTTCTTC.